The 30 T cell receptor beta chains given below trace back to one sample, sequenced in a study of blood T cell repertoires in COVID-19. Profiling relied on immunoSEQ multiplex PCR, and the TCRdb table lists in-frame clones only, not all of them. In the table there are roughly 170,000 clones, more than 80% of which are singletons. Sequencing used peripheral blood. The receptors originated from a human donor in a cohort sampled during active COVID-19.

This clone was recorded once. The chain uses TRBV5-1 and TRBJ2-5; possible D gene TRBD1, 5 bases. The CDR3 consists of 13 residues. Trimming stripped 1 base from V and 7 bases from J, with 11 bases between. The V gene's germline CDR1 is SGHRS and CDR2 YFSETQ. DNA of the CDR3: TGCGCCAGCAGCTTGCTAAGGGGCGCGACCCAGTACTTC. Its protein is CASSLLRGATQYF.

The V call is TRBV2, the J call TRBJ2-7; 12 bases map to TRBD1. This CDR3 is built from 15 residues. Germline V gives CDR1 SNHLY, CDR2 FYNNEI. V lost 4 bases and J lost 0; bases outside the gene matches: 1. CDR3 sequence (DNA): TGTGCCAGCAGTGTGGGACAGGGGGCCTCCTACGAGCAGTACTTC. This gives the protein CASSVGQGASYEQYF.

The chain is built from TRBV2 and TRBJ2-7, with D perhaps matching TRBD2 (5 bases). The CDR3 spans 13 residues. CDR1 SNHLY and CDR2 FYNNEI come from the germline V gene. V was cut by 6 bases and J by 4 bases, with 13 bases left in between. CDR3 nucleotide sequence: TGTGCCAGCAGGGGCGCGGGCGGGTACGAGCAGTACTTC. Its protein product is CASRGAGGYEQYF.

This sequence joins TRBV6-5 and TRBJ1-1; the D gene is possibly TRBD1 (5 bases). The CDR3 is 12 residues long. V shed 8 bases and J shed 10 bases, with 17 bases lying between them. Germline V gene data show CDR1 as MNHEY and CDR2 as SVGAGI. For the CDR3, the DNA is TGTGCCAGCGGAAGGGGCGGGACGCGAGCTTTCTTT. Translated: CASGRGGTRAFF.

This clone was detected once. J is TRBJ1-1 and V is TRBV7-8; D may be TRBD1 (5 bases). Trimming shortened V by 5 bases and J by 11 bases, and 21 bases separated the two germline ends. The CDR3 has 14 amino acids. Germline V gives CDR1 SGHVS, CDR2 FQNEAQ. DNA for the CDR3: TGTGCCAGCAGCCCCCGTGGGGAGGGAGGGGAGGCTTTCTTT. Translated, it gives CASSPRGEGGEAFF.

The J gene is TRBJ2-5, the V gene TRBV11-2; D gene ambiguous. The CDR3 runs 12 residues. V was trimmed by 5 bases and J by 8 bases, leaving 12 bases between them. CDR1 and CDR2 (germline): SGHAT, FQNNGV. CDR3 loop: CASSPSEATQYF. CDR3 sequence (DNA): TGTGCCAGCAGCCCCTCCGAAGCTACCCAGTACTTC.

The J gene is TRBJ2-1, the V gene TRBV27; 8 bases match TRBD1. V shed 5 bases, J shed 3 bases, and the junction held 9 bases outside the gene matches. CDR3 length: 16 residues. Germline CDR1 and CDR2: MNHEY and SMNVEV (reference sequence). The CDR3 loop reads CASSPRTGRSYNEQFF. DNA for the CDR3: TGTGCCAGCAGTCCGCGGACAGGGCGAAGCTACAATGAGCAGTTCTTC.

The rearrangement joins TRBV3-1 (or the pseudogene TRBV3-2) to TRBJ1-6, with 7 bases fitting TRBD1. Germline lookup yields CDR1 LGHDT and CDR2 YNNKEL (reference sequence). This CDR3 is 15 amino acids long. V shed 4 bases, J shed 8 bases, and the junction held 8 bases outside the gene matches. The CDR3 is CASSPTTGKDSPLHF. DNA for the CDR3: TGTGCCAGCAGCCCGACGACAGGGAAGGATTCACCCCTCCACTTT.

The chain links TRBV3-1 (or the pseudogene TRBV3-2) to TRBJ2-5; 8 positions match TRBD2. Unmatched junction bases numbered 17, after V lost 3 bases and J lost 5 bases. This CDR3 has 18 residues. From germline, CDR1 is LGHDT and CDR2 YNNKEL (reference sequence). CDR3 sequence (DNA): TGTGCCAGCAGCCACCCTGGGGTAGCGGGGTTCTCGGTCGAGACCCAGTACTTC. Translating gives CASSHPGVAGFSVETQYF.

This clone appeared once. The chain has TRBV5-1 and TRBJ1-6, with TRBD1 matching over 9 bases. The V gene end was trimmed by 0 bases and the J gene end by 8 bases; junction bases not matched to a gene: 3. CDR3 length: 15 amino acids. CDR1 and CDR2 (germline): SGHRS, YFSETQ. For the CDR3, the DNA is TGCGCCAGCAGCTTGGAGGGACAGGGTTATTCACCCCTCCACTTT. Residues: CASSLEGQGYSPLHF.

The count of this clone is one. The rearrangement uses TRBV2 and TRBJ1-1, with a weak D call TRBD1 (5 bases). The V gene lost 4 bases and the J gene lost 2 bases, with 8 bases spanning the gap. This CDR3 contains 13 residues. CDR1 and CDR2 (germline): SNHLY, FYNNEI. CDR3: CASSADSNTEAFF. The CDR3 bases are TGTGCCAGCAGTGCCGACAGTAACACTGAAGCTTTCTTT. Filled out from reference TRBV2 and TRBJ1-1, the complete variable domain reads EPEVTQTPSHQVTQMGQEVILRCVPISNHLYFYWYRQILGQKVEFLVSFYNNEISEKSEIFDDQFSVERPDGSNFTLKIRSTKLEDSAMYFCASSADSNTEAFFGQGTRLTVV.

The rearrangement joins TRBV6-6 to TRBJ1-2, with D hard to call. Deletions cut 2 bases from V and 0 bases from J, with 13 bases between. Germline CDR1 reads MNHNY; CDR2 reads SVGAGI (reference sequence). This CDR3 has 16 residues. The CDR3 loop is CASSYSEPVSNYGYTF. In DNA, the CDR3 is TGTGCCAGCAGTTACAGCGAGCCAGTCTCTAACTATGGCTACACCTTC.

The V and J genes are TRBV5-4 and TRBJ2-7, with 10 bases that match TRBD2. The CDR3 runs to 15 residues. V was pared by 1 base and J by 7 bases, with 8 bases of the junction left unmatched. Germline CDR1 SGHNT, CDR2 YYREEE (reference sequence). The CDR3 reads CASSLLSGGASEQYF. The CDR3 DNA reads TGTGCCAGCAGCTTGTTGAGCGGGGGGGCGTCGGAGCAGTACTTC. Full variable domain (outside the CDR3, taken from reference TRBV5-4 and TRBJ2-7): ETGVTQSPTHLIKTRGQQVTLRCSSQSGHNTVSWYQQALGQGPQFIFQYYREEENGRGNFPPRFSGLQFPNYSSELNVNALELDDSALYLCASSLLSGGASEQYFGPGTRLTVT.

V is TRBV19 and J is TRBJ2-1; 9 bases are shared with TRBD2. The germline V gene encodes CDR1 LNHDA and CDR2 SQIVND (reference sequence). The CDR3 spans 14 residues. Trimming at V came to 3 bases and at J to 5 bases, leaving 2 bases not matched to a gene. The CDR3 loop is CASSIKRGDNEQFF. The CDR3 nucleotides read TGTGCCAGTAGTATTAAGCGGGGGGACAATGAGCAGTTCTTC.

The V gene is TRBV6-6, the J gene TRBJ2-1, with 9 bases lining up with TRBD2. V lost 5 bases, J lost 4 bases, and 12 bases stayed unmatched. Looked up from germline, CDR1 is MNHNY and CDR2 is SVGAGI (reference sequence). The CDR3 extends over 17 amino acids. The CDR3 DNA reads TGTGCCAGCAGTCCTACCCCTGTAGCGGGGGTTTACAATGAGCAGTTCTTC. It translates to CASSPTPVAGVYNEQFF.

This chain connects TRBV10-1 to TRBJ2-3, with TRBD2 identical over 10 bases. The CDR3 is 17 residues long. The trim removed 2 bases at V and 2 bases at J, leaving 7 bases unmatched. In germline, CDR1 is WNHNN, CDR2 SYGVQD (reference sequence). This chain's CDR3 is CASSESISGGNTDTQYF. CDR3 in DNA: TGCGCCAGCAGTGAGAGTATTAGCGGGGGGAACACAGATACGCAGTATTTT.

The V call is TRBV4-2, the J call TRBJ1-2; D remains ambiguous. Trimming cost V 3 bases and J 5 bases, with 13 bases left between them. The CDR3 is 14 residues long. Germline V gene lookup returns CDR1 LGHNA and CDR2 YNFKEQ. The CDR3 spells CASSQHGIGYGYTF. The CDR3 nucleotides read TGTGCCAGCAGCCAGCACGGCATCGGGTATGGCTACACCTTC.

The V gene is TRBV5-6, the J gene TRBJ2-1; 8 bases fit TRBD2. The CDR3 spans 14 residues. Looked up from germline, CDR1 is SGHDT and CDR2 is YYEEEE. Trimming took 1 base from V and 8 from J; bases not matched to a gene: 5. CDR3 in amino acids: CASSLPSGYDEQFF. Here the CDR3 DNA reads TGTGCCAGCAGCTTGCCTAGCGGGTACGATGAGCAGTTCTTC.

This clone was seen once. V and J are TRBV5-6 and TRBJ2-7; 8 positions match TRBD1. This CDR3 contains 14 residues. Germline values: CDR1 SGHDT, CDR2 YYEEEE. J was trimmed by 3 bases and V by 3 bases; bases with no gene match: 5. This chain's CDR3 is CASSSRGRSYEQYF. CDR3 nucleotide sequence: TGTGCCAGCAGCTCCAGGGGGCGCAGCTACGAGCAGTACTTC.

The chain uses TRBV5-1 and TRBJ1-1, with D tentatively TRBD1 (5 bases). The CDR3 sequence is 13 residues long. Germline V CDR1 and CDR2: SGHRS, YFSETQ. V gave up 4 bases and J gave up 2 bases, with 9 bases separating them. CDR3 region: CASSQGANTEAFF. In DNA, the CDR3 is TGCGCCAGCAGCCAAGGGGCCAACACTGAAGCTTTCTTT. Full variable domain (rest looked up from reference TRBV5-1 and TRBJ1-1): KAGVTQTPRYLIKTRGQQVTLSCSPISGHRSVSWYQQTPGQGLQFLFEYFSETQRNKGNFPGRFSGRQFSNSRSEMNVSTLELGDSALYLCASSQGANTEAFFGQGTRLTVV.

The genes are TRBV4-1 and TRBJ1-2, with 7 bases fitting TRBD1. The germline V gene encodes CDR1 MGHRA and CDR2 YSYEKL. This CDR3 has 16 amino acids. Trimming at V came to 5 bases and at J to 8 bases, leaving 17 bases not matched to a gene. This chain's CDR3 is CASSGPTGQHLGGYTF. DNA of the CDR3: TGCGCCAGCAGCGGGCCAACGGGACAGCACTTGGGGGGCTACACCTTC.

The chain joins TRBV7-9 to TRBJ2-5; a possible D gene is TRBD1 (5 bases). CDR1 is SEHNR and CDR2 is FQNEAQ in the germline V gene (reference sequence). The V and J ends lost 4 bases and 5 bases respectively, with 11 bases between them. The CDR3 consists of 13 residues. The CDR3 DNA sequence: TGTGCCAGCAGCTCACCAGGGAAGGAGACCCAGTACTTC. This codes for CASSSPGKETQYF.

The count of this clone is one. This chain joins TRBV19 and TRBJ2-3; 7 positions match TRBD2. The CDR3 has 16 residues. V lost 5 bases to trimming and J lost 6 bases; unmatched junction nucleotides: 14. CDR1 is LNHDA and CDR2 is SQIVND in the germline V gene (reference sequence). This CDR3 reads CASSPIAGGFVDTQYF. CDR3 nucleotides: TGTGCCAGTAGTCCAATCGCCGGGGGGTTTGTTGATACGCAGTATTTT.

The CDR3 DNA reads as TGTGCCAGCAGTCCCAGGGTTTCCACAGATACGCAGTATTTT. Translation: CASSPRVSTDTQYF. The chain has TRBV6-5 and TRBJ2-3; tentatively, D is TRBD1 (5 bases). This CDR3 contains 14 residues. In germline, CDR1 is MNHEY, CDR2 SVGAGI. Trimming cost V 5 bases and J 2 bases, with 11 bases left between them.

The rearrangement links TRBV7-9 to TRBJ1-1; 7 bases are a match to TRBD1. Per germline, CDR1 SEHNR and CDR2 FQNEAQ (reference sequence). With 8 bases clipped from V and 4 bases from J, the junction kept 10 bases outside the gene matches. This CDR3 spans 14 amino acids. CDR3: CASGKPGGITEAFF. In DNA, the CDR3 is TGTGCCAGCGGAAAACCAGGGGGTATCACTGAAGCTTTCTTT.

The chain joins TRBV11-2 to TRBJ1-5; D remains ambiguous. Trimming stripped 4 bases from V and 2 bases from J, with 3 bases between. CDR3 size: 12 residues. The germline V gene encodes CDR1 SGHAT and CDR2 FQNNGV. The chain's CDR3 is CASSSGNQPQHF. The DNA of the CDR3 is TGTGCCAGCAGCTCGGGCAATCAGCCCCAGCATTTT.

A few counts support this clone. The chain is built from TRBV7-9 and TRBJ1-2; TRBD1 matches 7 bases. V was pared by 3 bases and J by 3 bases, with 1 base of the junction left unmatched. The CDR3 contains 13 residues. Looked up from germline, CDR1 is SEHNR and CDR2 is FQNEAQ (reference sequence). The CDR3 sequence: CASSFGTDYGYTF. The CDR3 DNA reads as TGTGCCAGCAGCTTTGGGACAGACTATGGCTACACCTTC.

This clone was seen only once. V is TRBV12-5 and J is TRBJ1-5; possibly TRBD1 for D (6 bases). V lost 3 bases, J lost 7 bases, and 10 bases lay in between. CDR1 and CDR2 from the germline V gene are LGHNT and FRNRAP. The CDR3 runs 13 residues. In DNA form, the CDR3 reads TGTGCTAGTGGTTTTAACAGGGACCAGCCCCAGCATTTT. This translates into CASGFNRDQPQHF.

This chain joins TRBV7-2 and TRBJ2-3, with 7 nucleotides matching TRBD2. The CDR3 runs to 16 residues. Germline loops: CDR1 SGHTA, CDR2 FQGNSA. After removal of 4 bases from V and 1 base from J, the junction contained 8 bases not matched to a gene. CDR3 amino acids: CASSSMIGGGTDTQYF. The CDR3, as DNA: TGTGCCAGCAGCTCAATGATTGGGGGGGGCACAGATACGCAGTATTTT.

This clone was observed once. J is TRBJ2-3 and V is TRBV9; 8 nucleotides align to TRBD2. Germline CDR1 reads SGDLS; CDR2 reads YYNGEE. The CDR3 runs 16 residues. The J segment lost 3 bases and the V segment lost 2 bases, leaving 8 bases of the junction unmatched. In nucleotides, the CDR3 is TGTGCCAGCAGCGTGAGGACTAGCCTGTCAACAGATACGCAGTATTTT. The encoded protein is CASSVRTSLSTDTQYF.